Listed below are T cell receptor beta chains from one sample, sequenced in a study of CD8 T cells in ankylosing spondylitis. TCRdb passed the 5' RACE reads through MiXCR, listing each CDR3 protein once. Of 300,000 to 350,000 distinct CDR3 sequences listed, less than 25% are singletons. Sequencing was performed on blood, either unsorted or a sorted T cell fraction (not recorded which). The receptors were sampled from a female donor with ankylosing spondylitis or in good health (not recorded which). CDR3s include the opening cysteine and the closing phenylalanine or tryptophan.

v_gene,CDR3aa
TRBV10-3,CAVKTGSLTDTQYF
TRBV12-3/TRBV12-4,CASSPSSGRGEQFF
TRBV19,CASLGQKDEKLFF
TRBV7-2,CASSSKPGGAYNEQFF
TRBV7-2,CASSPRVAGEANEQFF
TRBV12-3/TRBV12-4,CASSSYTGYGYTF
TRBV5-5,CASSPGRLAGARETQYF
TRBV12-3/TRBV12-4,CASSSRTLNTGELFF
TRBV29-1,CSVDQNPRGYGYTF
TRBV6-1,CASSPRGRGAKETEAFF
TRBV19,CASSSTRQGLNYNEQFF
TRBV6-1,CASRADSRELGEQFF
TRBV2,CASSERISGRAGNTGELFF
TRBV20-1,CSAKGQGDPDTQYF
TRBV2,CASSSTGDFNQPQHF
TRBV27,CASSLHGGANVLTF
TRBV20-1,CSARQPQGRGTEAFF
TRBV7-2,CASSLAAGGKDIQYF
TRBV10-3,CAIRREGYNEQFF
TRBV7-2,CASSLAGQGTQYF
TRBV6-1,CAARTSGTGETQYF
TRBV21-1,CASTRGGAGYTF
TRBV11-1,CASSRTANSKNIQYF
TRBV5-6,CASNLGPRGPYEQYF